A selection of T cell receptor beta chains follows, all from one sample in a study of regulatory T cells in long-lasting Graves disease. TCRdb passed the multiplex PCR reads through MiXCR, listing each CDR3 protein once. This sample has 350,000 to 500,000 distinct CDR3 sequences, with approximately 16% found just once. These same data were also listed under a study on T cells in Graves' hyperthyroidism and ophthalmopathy.

The material sequenced was peripheral blood mononuclear cells (PBMCs), taken at new diagnosis, from a patient treated with antithyroid drugs. All receptors derive from a woman in her twenties or thirties with Graves disease. Each CDR3 is given with its conserved first and last residue. Each record gives: clone size, D gene, V gene, J gene, CDR3 DNA, CDR3 protein. A D gene is named only where the DNA matches it firmly. The listing skips clone size in some rows; elsewhere it reads once, few, many or a size class.

clone_size: many
d_call: TRBD1
v_call: TRBV28
j_call: TRBJ2-1
cdr3_nt: TGTGCCAGCAGTACCGGGACAGCATACAATGAGCAGTTCTTC
cdr3_aa: CASSTGTAYNEQFF

clone_size: .
d_call: .
v_call: TRBV6-1
j_call: TRBJ1-1
cdr3_nt: TGTGCCAGCATCCTCGAAGGCACTGAAGCTTTCTTT
cdr3_aa: CASILEGTEAFF

clone_size: .
d_call: .
v_call: TRBV9
j_call: TRBJ2-1
cdr3_nt: TGTGCCAGCAGCACCCGGACCAGCAGCTCCTACAATGAGCAGTTCTTC
cdr3_aa: CASSTRTSSSYNEQFF

clone_size: many
d_call: TRBD2
v_call: TRBV7-9
j_call: TRBJ2-5
cdr3_nt: TGTGCCAGCAGCTTAGCGCGGGGAGCGGGAGTCCAGAAGACCCAGTACTTC
cdr3_aa: CASSLARGAGVQKTQYF

clone_size: many
d_call: .
v_call: TRBV20-1
j_call: TRBJ2-1
cdr3_nt: TGCAGTGCTAGTTTGGGGGCGCAACTGCAGTTCTTC
cdr3_aa: CSASLGAQLQFF

clone_size: few
d_call: .
v_call: TRBV9
j_call: TRBJ2-1
cdr3_nt: TGTGCCAGCAGCCCACATCCAGTGGGATACAATGAGCAGTTCTTC
cdr3_aa: CASSPHPVGYNEQFF

clone_size: many
d_call: .
v_call: TRBV6-9
j_call: TRBJ1-1
cdr3_nt: TGTGCCAGCAGTTACCGGGGGGGCTTTCGGGCCCCGAACACTGAAGCTTTCTTT
cdr3_aa: CASSYRGGFRAPNTEAFF

clone_size: many
d_call: TRBD2
v_call: TRBV11-2
j_call: TRBJ2-3
cdr3_nt: TGTGCCAGCAGCTTAGTCCTAGCGGGAGTGGGCACAGATACGCAGTATTTT
cdr3_aa: CASSLVLAGVGTDTQYF

clone_size: .
d_call: TRBD2
v_call: TRBV28
j_call: TRBJ2-5
cdr3_nt: TGTGCCAGCAGTTTATCCAAACTAGCGGGAGTACAAGAGACCCAGTACTTC
cdr3_aa: CASSLSKLAGVQETQYF

clone_size: few
d_call: .
v_call: TRBV19
j_call: TRBJ2-1
cdr3_nt: TGTGCCAGTAGCAGCTTAGATGGCGGTGAGCAGTTCTTC
cdr3_aa: CASSSLDGGEQFF